The sequence of this T cell receptor beta chain was determined in a study of response to subunit inactivated influenza vaccine. In TCRdb, the RT-PCR reads were re-called with MiXCR into one record per CDR3 protein. The table includes roughly 630,000 distinct CDR3 sequences, 13% to 15% detected once. Study-level results: That few new T cells are recruited by each seasonal influenza vaccination was the authors' suggestion.

The J segment lost 3 bases and the V segment lost 2 bases, leaving 2 bases of the junction unmatched. The CDR3 runs to 14 residues. The germline CDR1 and CDR2 sequences are SQVTM and ANQGSEA. This clonotype was seen ten or more times. Its specificity is unknown. This sequence was found in a man over 45 who received an inactivated influenza vaccine. This specimen was PBMCs from blood, taken about 14 days before vaccination. This rearrangement joins TRBV29-1 to TRBJ1-2; TRBD1 agrees at 11 bases. CDR3 in amino acids: CSVERDRGDYGYTF. CDR3 DNA: TGCAGCGTTGAAAGGGACAGGGGGGACTATGGCTACACCTTC.